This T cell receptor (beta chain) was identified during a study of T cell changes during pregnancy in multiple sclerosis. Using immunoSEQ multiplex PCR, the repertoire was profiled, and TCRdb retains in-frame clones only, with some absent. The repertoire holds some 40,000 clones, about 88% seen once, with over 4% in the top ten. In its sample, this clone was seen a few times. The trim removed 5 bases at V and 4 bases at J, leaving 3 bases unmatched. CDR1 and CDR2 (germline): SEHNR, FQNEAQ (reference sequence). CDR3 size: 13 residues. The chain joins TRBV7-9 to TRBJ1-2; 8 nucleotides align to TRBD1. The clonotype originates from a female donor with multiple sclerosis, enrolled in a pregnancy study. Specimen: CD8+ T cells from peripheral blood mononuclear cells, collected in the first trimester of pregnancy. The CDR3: CASSPGTGYGYTF. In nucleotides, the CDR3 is TGTGCCAGCAGCCCCGGGACAGGCTATGGCTACACCTTC.